This T cell receptor beta chain stems from a study of identical twins. V lost 6 bases and J 0 bases, leaving 15 bases between the germline ends. CDR3 length: 15 residues. The germline V gene has CDR1 DFQATT and CDR2 SNEGSKA (reference sequence). TCRdb fed the 5' RACE reads into MiXCR, producing one record per CDR3 protein. The top ten hold about 2.7% of the sample, which has 450,000 or so distinct CDR3 sequences, 20% to 30% seen once. This sample also appeared in a second study, on T cells expressing NK-cell markers.

This receptor was obtained from a woman aged 18-30 years in good health. J is TRBJ2-1 and V is TRBV20-1; D is possibly TRBD2 (5 bases). Sequenced: CD4+ T cells sorted from blood. The CDR3 spells CSAGKSGSSYNEQFF. The CDR3, as DNA: TGCAGTGCCGGGAAGTCGGGGAGCTCCTACAATGAGCAGTTCTTC.